This T cell receptor (beta chain) was observed in a study of cytomegalovirus exposure and HLA in healthy donors. J lost 2 bases, V lost 2 bases, and 15 bases had no gene match. The CDR3 is 19 residues long. Germline V gives CDR1 MNHNS, CDR2 SASEGT. A remark on this clone: Its antigen is unknown.

Broader study findings: 16,951 TCR beta sequences were associated with HLA alleles at 0.05 false discovery rate in a later analysis. It was shown in a later analysis that HLA-associated TCR beta chains were more clonally expanded than other, equally common chains. The study reported that TCR beta sequences accurately predicted HLA-A and HLA-B alleles in most subjects.

Primers for the PCR totalled 60 Vbeta and 13 Jbeta. Only in-frame clones appear in the TCRdb table, and some are missing; sequencing was by immunoSEQ multiplex PCR. The table has approximately 200,000 clones, about 77% seen once; the top ten hold about 5%. This clonotype was obtained from a man aged 30-40 years in good health and CMV-seropositive. Source material: PBMCs. The rearrangement joins TRBV6-1 to TRBJ2-3; 8 nucleotides match TRBD1. The CDR3 spells CASSESFGTGSQYTDTQYF. The CDR3 coding sequence is TGTGCCAGCAGTGAAAGTTTCGGGACAGGTAGTCAATACACAGATACGCAGTATTTT.